This TCR beta chain was documented in a study of OX40 agonist ivuxolimab in advanced cancers. Whole-study context: Ivuxolimab doses were 0.01, 0.1, 0.3, 1.5, 3 or 10 mg/kg every 2 weeks.

Germline CDR1 WSHSY, CDR2 SAAADI. The CDR3 sequence is 13 residues long. J was trimmed by 6 bases and V by 7 bases; bases with no gene match: 8. Here immunoSEQ multiplex PCR was the method, and the copy in TCRdb shows in-frame clones only, minus some. The table lists about 100,000 clones, nearly 90% of them singletons, with roughly 0.16% in the top ten. Sample: CD4+ or CD8+ T cells sorted from blood, taken in a trial of the OX40 agonist ivuxolimab. V gene TRBV10-2 combines with J gene TRBJ2-7, with 8 bases identical to TRBD1. This clonotype originated in an adult with an advanced solid tumor such as melanoma, head and neck, liver or kidney cancer. In DNA form, the CDR3 reads TGCGCCAGCACCTCCGGGACAGGTGGCGAGCAGTACTTC. Translating it yields CASTSGTGGEQYF.